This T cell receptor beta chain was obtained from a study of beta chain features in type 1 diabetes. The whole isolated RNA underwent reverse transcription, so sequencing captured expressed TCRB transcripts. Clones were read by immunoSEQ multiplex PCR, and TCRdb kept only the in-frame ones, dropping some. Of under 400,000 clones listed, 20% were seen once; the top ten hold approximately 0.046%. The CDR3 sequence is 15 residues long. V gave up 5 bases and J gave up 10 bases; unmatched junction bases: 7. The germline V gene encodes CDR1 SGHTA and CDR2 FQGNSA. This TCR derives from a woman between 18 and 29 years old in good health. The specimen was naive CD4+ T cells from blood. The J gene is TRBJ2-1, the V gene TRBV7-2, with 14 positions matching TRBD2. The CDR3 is CASSRTSGGMREQFF. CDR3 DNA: TGTGCCAGCAGCCGGACTAGCGGGGGGATGCGGGAGCAGTTCTTC.